This T cell receptor (beta chain) derives from a study of T cells in Graves' hyperthyroidism and ophthalmopathy. Study outcomes and limitations: Model output signaled ophthalmopathy a median approximately 6 months ahead of onset.

Germline CDR1 is KGHDR and CDR2 is SFDVKD. Trimming left V 4 bases short and J 4 bases short, with 15 bases between. The CDR3 length is 15 residues. Regions amplified from RNA transcripts were the TCR beta CDR3 regions. First-round RT-PCR targeting the TCR CDR3 was performed with the HTBI primer set. MiXCR was run by TCRdb on the multiplex PCR reads, yielding one entry per CDR3 protein. The sample includes around 420,000 distinct CDR3 sequences, 15% to 19% of them seen just once. Uncontrolled infections, other autoimmune diseases, pregnancy or lactation led to exclusion of patients. The diagnostic basis comprised clinical symptoms, serum thyroxine and TRAb, thyroid ultrasound and orbital computed tomography. Concerning this clonotype itself: The antigen remains unidentified.

Material: blood. This clonotype was sampled from a young woman with Graves' hyperthyroidism. The rearrangement links TRBV24-1 to TRBJ2-5, with D hard to call. The CDR3 nucleotides are TGTGCCACCAGTGACCTCGGAAGCGAGATAGAGACCCAGTACTTC. This sequence encodes CATSDLGSEIETQYF.